This T cell receptor (beta chain) was captured in a study of CD4+ T cells in melanoma. The protocol was immunoSEQ multiplex PCR, while the TCRdb copy is restricted to in-frame clones and leaves out a portion. The data contain fewer than 150,000 clones, nearly 95% of them seen just once; the ten biggest clones take up about 1.5%. CDR1 and CDR2 (germline): SQVTM, ANQGSEA. The CDR3 runs to 11 residues. General study points: Reportedly, melanoma neoantigen-specific CD4+ T cells showed varied differentiation states.

Of note for this clone: What it recognizes is unknown.

The TCR sequence derives from a human donor with melanoma. The V and J genes are TRBV29-1 and TRBJ1-1; TRBD1 matches at 9 bases. The CDR3 loop is CRTGGYTEAFF. The CDR3 bases are TGCAGGACAGGGGGGTACACTGAAGCTTTCTTT.